The entry below describes one T cell receptor beta chain. These data come from a study of blood T cell repertoires in COVID-19. In the study overall: The samples span acute and convalescent COVID-19 from the United States, Italy and Spain.

The authors' processing: Amplification of reference gene primers was used by the study to estimate nucleated cell counts. The data were produced by immunoSEQ multiplex PCR, yet TCRdb's version contains in-frame clones alone and is incomplete. The DNA gave D and trimming, while V, J and clone size come from that table. Among around 310,000 clones, 90% were seen once, and the ten largest hold approximately 0.98%. The receptor was isolated from a woman aged 40-49 years with COVID-19, enrolled during active disease. The sample comprised peripheral blood.

The CDR3 region is CASSKPADAKTPQGTQYF. The CDR3 bases are TGTGCCAGTAGTAAACCGGCCGATGCTAAAACACCCCAGGGTACGCAGTATTTT. The chain carries TRBV19 and TRBJ2-3; weak D call: TRBD1 (5 bases). The ends were cut back, 4 bases at V and 8 bases at J, with 28 bases in the middle. Germline V CDR1 and CDR2: LNHDA, SQIVND (reference sequence). The CDR3 consists of 18 residues.